The sequence of this TCR beta chain was determined in a study of PD-1 blockade in classical Hodgkin lymphoma. Study outcomes and limitations: The CD4+ diversity rise by C4D1 was clearest in complete responders. Lower baseline TCR diversity was reported for newly diagnosed patients than for healthy donors.

Measured with immunoSEQ multiplex PCR; TCRdb has only the in-frame clones, and not every one. The profile shows some 93,000 clones, roughly 92% of them singletons. The CDR3 runs to 14 residues. Germline V gene lookup returns CDR1 ENHRY and CDR2 SYGVKD. V dropped 5 bases and J dropped 4; count of bases not matched to a gene: 5. With respect to this clone: Its specificity is unknown.

Every patient relapsed after autologous stem cell transplantation, and brentuximab vedotin exposure varied. The sample in question was peripheral blood mononuclear cells (PBMCs), obtained at baseline. This rearrangement joins TRBV10-3 to TRBJ1-3, with 7 positions matching TRBD1. This sequence was found in a human donor with classical Hodgkin lymphoma. As DNA, the CDR3 is TGTGCCATCAGTCAGACAGGGACAGGAAACACCATATATTTT. Protein: CAISQTGTGNTIYF.